The text below deals with one T cell receptor beta chain. This CDR3 spans 17 amino acids. Germline CDR1 reads MGHRA; CDR2 reads YSYEKL. Trimming took 0 bases from V and 2 from J; bases not matched to a gene: 4. The data originate from a study of cytomegalovirus exposure and HLA in healthy donors. Primers for the PCR totalled 60 Vbeta and 13 Jbeta. Measured with immunoSEQ multiplex PCR; TCRdb has only the in-frame clones, and not every one. The table includes about 200,000 clones, 81% detected once. J is TRBJ2-3 and V is TRBV4-1; TRBD2 matches at 11 bases. This sequence was found in a man aged 18 to 29 in good health and CMV-seronegative. The source material was PBMCs. CDR3 sequence: CASSQEGTSGNTDTQYF. CDR3 coding DNA: TGCGCCAGCAGCCAAGAGGGGACTAGCGGAAACACAGATACGCAGTATTTT.